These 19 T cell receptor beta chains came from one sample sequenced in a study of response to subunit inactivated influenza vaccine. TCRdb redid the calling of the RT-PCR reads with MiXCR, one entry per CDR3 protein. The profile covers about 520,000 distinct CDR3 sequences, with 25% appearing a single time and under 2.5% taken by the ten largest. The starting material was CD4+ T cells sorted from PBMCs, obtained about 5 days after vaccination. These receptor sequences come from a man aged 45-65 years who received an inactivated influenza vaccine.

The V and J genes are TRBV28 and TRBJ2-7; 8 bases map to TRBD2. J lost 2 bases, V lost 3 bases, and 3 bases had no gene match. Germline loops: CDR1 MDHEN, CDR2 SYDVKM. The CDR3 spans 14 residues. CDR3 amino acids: CASSFPGRAYEQYF. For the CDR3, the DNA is TGTGCCAGCAGTTTTCCCGGGAGGGCCTACGAGCAGTACTTC.

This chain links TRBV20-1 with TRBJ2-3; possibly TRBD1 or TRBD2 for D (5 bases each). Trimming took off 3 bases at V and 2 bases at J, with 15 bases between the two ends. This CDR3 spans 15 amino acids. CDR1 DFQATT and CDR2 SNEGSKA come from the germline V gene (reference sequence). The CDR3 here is CSARDGAALTDTQYF. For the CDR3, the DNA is TGCAGTGCTAGGGACGGGGCTGCTCTCACAGATACGCAGTATTTT.

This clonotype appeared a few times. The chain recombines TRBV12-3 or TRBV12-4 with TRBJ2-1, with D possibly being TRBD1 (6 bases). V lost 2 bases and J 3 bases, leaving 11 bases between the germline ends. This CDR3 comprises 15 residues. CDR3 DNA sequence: TGTGCCAGCAGTTTACAAGGACAGATCTACAATGAGCAGTTCTTC. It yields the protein CASSLQGQIYNEQFF.

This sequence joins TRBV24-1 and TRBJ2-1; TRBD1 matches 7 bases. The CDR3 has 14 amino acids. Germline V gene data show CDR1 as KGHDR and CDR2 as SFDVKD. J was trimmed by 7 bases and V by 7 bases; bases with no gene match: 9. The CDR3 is CATSPPGTENEQFF. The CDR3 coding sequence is TGTGCCACCAGCCCCCCCGGGACAGAGAATGAGCAGTTCTTC.

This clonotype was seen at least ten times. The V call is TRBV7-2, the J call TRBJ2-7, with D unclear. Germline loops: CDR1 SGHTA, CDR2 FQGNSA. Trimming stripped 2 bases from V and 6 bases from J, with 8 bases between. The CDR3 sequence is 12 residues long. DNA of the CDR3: TGTGCCAGCAGCTTAAGTGGAGCCGAGCAGTACTTC. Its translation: CASSLSGAEQYF.

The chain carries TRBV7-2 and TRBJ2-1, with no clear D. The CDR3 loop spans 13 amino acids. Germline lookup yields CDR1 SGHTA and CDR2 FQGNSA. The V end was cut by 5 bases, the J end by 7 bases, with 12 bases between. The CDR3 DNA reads TGTGCCAGCAGCCTAGAAAGGAAGAATGAGCAGTTCTTC. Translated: CASSLERKNEQFF.

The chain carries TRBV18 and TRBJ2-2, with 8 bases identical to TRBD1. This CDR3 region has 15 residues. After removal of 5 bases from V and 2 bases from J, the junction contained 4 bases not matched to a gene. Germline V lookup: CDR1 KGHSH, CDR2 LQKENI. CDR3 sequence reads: CASSKDRVNTGELFF. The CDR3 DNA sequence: TGTGCCAGCTCAAAGGACAGGGTAAACACCGGGGAGCTGTTTTTT.

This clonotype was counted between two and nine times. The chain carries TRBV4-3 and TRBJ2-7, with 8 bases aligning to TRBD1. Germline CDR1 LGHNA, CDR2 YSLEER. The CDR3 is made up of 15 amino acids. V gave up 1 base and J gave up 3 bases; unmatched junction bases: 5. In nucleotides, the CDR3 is TGCGCCAGCAGCCAAGGGGATGGACAGGGCTACGAGCAGTACTTC. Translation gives CASSQGDGQGYEQYF.

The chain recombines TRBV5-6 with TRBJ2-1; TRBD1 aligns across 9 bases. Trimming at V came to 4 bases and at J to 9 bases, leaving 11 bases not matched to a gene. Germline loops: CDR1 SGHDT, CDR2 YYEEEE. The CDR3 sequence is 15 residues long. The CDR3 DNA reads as TGTGCCAGCAGCCGGCCCGGGACAGGGTTCGGTGAGCAGTTCTTC. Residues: CASSRPGTGFGEQFF.

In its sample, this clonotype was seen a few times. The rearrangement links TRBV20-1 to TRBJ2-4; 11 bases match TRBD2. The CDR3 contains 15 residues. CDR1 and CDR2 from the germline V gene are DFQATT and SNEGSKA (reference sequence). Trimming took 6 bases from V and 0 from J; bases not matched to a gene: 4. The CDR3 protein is CSAASGGLAKNIQYF. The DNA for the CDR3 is TGCAGTGCGGCTAGCGGGGGGTTAGCCAAAAACATTCAGTACTTC.

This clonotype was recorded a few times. The CDR3 nucleotides are TGTGCCAGCAGCCAAGGGGGGACAGGCACCTACGAGCAGTACTTC. This sequence encodes CASSQGGTGTYEQYF. The rearrangement links TRBV3-1 to TRBJ2-7; 8 bases map to TRBD1. CDR1 is LGHDT, CDR2 YNNKEL, per germline (reference sequence). This CDR3 is built from 15 residues. J was trimmed by 2 bases and V by 1 base; bases with no gene match: 4.

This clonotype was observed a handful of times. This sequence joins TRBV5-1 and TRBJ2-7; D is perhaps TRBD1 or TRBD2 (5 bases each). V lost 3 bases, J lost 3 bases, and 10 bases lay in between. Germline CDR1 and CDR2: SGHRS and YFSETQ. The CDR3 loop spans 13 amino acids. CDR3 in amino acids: CASSSWDGYEQYF. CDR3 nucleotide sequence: TGCGCCAGCAGCTCATGGGACGGCTACGAGCAGTACTTC. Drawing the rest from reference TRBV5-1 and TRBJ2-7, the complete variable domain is KAGVTQTPRYLIKTRGQQVTLSCSPISGHRSVSWYQQTPGQGLQFLFEYFSETQRNKGNFPGRFSGRQFSNSRSEMNVSTLELGDSALYLCASSSWDGYEQYFGPGTRLTVT.

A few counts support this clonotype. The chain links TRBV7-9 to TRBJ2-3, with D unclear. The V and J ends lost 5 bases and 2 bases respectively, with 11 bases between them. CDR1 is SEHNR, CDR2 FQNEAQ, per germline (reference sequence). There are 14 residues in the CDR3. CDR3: CASSEVGATDTQYF. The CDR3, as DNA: TGTGCCAGCAGCGAGGTTGGCGCCACAGATACGCAGTATTTT.

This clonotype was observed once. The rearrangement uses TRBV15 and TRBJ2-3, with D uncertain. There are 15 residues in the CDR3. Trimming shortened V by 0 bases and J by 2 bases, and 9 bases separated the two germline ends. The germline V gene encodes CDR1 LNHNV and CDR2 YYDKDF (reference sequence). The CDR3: CATSREPAPTDTQYF. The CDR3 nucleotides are TGTGCCACCAGCAGAGAACCGGCCCCCACAGATACGCAGTATTTT.

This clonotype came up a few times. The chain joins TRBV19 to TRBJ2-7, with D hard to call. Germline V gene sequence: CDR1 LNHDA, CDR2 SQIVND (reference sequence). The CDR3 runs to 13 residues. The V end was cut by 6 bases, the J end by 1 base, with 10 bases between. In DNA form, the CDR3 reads TGTGCCAGTAGGAACAGAGGTTCCTACGAGCAGTACTTC. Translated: CASRNRGSYEQYF.

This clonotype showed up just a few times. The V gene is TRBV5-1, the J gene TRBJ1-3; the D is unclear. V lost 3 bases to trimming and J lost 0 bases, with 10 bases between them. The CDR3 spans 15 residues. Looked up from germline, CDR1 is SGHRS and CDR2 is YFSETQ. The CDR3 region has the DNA TGCGCCAGCAGCTGGATATCGGGCTCTGGAAACACCATATATTTT. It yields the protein CASSWISGSGNTIYF.

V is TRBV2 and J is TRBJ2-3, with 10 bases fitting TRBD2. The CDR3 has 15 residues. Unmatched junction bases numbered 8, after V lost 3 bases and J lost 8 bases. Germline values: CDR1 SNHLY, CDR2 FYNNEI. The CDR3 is CASSDSGTSESTQYF. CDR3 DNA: TGTGCCAGCAGTGATAGCGGGACTAGCGAAAGTACGCAGTATTTT.

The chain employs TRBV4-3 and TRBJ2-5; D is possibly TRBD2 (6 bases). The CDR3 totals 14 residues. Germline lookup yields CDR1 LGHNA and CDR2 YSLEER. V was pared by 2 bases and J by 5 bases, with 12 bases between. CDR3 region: CASSQQTGVETQYF. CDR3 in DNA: TGCGCCAGCAGCCAACAAACGGGAGTTGAGACCCAGTACTTC.

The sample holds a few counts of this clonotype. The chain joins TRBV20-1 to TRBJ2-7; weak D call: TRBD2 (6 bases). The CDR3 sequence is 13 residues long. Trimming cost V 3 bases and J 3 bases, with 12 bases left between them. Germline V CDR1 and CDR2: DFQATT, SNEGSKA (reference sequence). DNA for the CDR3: TGCAGTGCTAGTAGCGGAAAGAACTACGAGCAGTACTTC. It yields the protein CSASSGKNYEQYF.